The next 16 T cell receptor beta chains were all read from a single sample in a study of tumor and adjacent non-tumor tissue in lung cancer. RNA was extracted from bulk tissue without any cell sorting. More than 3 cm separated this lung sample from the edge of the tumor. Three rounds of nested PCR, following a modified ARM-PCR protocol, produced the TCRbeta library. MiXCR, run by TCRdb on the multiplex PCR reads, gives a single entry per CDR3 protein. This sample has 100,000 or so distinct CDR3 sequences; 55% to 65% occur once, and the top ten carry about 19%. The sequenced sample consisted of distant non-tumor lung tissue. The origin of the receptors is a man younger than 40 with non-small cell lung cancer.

CDR3 loop: CASSPPLTNGKNIQYF. CDR3 in DNA: TGTGCCAGCAGTCCTCCTTTGACTAACGGAAAAAACATTCAGTACTTC. The V and J genes are TRBV28 and TRBJ2-4, with D tentatively TRBD2 (5 bases). With 5 bases removed from V and 4 bases from J, the gap between germline ends came to 18 bases. This CDR3 spans 16 amino acids. Germline V gives CDR1 MDHEN, CDR2 SYDVKM.

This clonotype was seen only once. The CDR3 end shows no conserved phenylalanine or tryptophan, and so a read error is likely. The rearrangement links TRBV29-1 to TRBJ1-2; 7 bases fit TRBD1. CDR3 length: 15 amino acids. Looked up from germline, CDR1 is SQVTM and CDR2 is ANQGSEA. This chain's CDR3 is CSVEAGTAGVDGYTY. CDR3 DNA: TGCAGCGTCGAAGCCGGGACAGCGGGAGTGGATGGCTACACCTAC.

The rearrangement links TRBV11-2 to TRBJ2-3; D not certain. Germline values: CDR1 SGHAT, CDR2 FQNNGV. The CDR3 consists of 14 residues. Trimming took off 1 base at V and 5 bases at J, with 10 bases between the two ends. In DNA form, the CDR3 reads TGTGCCAGCAGCTTAGGGTCTTACGTAGATACGCAGTATTTT. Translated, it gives CASSLGSYVDTQYF.

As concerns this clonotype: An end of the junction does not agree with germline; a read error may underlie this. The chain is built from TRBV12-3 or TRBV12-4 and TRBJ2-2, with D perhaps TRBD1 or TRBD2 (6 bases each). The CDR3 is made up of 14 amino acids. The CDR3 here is CASRREGDTGGLFF. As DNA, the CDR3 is TGTGCCAGCAGGCGGGAAGGGGACACTGGGGGGCTGTTTTTT.

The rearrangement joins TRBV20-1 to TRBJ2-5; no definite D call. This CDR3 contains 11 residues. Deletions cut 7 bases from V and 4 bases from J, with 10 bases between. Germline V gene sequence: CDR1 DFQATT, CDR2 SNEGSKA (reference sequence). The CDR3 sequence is CSVSGRETQYF. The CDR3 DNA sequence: TGCAGTGTTAGTGGACGAGAGACCCAGTACTTC.

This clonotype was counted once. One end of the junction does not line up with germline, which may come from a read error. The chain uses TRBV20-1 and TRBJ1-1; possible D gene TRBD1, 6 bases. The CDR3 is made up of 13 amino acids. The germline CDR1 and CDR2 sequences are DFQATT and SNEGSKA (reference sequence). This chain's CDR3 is CSAREQGDTEAFF. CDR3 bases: TGCAGTGCTAGAGAACAGGGCGACACTGAGGCTTTCTTT.

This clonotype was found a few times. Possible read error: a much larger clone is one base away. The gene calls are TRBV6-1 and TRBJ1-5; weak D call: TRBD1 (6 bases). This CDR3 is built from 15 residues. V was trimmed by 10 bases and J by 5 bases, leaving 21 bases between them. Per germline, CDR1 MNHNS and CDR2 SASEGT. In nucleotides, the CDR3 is TGTGCCAACATCTTCGGGACACAATGGGATCAGCCCCAGCATTTT. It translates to CANIFGTQWDQPQHF.

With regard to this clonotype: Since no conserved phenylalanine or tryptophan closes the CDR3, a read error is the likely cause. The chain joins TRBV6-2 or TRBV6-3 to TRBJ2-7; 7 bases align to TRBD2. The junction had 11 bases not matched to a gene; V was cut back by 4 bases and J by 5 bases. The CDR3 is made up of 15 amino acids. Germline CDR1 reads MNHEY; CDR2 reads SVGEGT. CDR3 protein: CASSSTGTNGHEQYL. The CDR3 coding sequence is TGTGCCAGCAGTTCAACCGGGACTAACGGCCACGAGCAGTACTTG.

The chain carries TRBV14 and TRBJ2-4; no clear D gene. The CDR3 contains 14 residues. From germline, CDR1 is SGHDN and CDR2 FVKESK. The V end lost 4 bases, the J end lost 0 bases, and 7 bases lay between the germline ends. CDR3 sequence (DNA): TGTGCCAGCAGCCGAGGCGGAGCCAAAAACATTCAGTACTTC. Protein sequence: CASSRGGAKNIQYF. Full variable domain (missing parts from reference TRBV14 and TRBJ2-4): EAGVTQFPSHSVIEKGQTVTLRCDPISGHDNLYWYRRVMGKEIKFLLHFVKESKQDESGMPNNRFLAERTGGTYSTLKVQPAELEDSGVYFCASSRGGAKNIQYFGAGTRLSVL.

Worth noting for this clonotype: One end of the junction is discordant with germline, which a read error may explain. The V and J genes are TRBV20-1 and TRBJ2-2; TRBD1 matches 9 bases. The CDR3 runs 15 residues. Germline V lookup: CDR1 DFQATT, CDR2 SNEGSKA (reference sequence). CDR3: CSAALQGADTGELTF. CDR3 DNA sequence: TGCAGTGCCGCTCTACAGGGGGCTGACACCGGGGAGCTGACTTTT.

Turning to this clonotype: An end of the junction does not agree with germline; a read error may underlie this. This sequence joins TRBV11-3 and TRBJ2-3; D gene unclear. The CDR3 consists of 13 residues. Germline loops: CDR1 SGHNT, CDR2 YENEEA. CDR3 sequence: CVGSLGITDTRYF. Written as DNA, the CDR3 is TGTGTCGGCAGCTTGGGGATCACAGATACGCGGTATTTT. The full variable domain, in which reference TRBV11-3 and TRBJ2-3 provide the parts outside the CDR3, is EAGVVQSPRYKIIEKKQPVAFWCNPISGHNTLYWYLQNLGQGPELLIRYENEEAVDDSQLPKDRFSAERLKGVDSTLKIQPAELGDSAVYLCVGSLGITDTRYFGPGTRLTVL.

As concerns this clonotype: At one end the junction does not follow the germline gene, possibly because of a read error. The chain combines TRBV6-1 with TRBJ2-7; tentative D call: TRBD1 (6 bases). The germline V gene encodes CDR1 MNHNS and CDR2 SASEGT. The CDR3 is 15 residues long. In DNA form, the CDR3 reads TGTGTCAGCACTCAGTATGGACAGATCGCGGACAAGCAGTACTTC. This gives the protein CVSTQYGQIADKQYF.

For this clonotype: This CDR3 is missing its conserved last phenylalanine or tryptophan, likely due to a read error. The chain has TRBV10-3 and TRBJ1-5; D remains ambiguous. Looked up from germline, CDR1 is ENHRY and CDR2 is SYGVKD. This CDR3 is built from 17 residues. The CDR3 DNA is TGTGCCATCAGTGACTCTTATAGGTCGAGTAGCAATCAGTCCCAGCATATT. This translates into CAISDSYRSSSNQSQHI.

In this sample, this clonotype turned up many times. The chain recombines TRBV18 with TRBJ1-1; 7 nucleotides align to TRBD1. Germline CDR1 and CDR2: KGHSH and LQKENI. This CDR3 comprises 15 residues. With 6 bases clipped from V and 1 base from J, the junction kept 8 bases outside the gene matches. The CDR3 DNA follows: TGTGCCAGCTCCCAAAGGGACAGTAGGAACACTGAAGCTTTCTTT. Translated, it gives CASSQRDSRNTEAFF.

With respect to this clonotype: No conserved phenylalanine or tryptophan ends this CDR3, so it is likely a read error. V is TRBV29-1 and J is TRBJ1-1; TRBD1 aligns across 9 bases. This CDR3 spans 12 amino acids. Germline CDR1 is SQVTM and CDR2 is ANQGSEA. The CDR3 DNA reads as TGCAGTGCAACAGGGGGCGACACTGAAGCTTTCATT. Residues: CSATGGDTEAFI.

CDR3 amino acids: CASRRNNEVQFF. The CDR3, as DNA: TGTGCCAGCAGGAGGAACAATGAAGTGCAGTTCTTC. The chain employs TRBV12-3 or TRBV12-4 and TRBJ2-1; no definite D call. The CDR3 spans 12 residues. Trimming cost V 6 bases and J 12 bases, with 15 bases left between them.